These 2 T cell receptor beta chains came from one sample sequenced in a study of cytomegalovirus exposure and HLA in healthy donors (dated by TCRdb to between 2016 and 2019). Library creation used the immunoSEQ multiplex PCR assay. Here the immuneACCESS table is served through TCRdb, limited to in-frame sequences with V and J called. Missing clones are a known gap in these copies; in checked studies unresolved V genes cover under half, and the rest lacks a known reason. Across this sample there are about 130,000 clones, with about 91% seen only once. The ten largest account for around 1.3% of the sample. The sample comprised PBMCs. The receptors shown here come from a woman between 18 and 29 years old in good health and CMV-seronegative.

This CDR3 is CASSLRREEASGELFF. As DNA, the CDR3 is TGCGCCAGCAGCCTTAGGAGGGAGGAGGCGAGCGGGGAGCTGTTTTTT. V usage is TRBV4-1 and J usage is TRBJ2-2; D might be TRBD2 (6 bases). Germline V CDR1 and CDR2: MGHRA, YSYEKL. V lost 4 bases to trimming and J lost 7 bases, with 19 bases between them. CDR3 size: 16 residues.

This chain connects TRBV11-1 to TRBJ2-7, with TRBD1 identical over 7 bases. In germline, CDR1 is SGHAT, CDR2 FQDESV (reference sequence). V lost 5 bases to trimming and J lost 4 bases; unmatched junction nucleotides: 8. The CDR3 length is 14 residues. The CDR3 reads CASSNPGQTYEQYF. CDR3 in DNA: TGTGCCAGCAGCAATCCGGGACAGACTTACGAGCAGTACTTC.